This TCR beta chain was captured by sequencing in a study of blood T cell repertoires in COVID-19. Study as a whole: Sites in the United States, Italy and Spain provided acute and convalescent COVID-19 samples. PBMCs, B-cell-depleted T cells, or T cells provided the cDNA or gDNA that made up the material.

V lost 0 bases, J lost 2 bases, and 11 bases lay in between. The germline V gene encodes CDR1 SGHDN and CDR2 FVKESK. This CDR3 has 15 amino acids. Here immunoSEQ multiplex PCR was the method, and the copy in TCRdb shows in-frame clones only, minus some. The top ten hold about 7.7% of the sample, which has 200,000 to 250,000 clones, 70% to 90% seen once. Participants' own reports of clinical history determined their cohort assignment. The receptor comes from a middle-aged woman with acute COVID-19. The chain joins TRBV14 to TRBJ2-7; weak D call: TRBD2 (5 bases). The source material was PBMCs or T cells enriched from blood (not recorded which). In DNA form, the CDR3 reads TGTGCCAGCAGCCAAGAAATGGGGAGCGCCTACGAGCAGTACTTC. Its translation: CASSQEMGSAYEQYF.